This T cell receptor beta chain was identified in a study of T cells in women clearing cervical HPV infection. Study information: Blood came at first lesion visit for cases, post-clearance for controls. Cases' blood sampling followed lesion detection by median approximately 150 days (90 to 200). Whole-study findings and limits: A classifier using richness and V gene abundances reached an AUC of 0.83.

The CDR3 has 12 residues. CDR1 is GTSNPN and CDR2 is SVGIG in the germline V gene (reference sequence). Clones were read by immunoSEQ multiplex PCR, and TCRdb kept only the in-frame ones, dropping some. The specimen's table records around 39,000 clones. About this clone: What it binds is not known. Read coverage stops 3 residues before the CDR3 terminus; the germline J gene supplies the remainder.

This TCR was recovered from a woman aged 18 to 75 with a cervical HPV16 infection that either progressed to CIN3+ or cleared (not recorded which). This chain links TRBV30 with TRBJ2-2; D possibly corresponds to TRBD1 (5 bases). The sample comprised blood buffy coat. Incomplete CDR3 DNA: TGTGCCTGGAGCAGGGTGGCTGAAAAG. It translates to CAWSRVAEK. The CDR3, in full, reads CAWSRVAEKLFF.